These 9 T cell receptor beta chains were sequenced from one sample in a study of high-grade serous ovarian cancer treatment subgroups. Tumor samples were obtained before definitive surgery or chemotherapy. Sequencing was performed with immunoSEQ multiplex PCR; in TCRdb, only in-frame clones are kept and a portion is missing. The table includes thousands of clones, 70% to 80% detected once. Sequencing used tumor tissue. The receptors shown here come from a human donor with high-grade serous ovarian cancer.

A few counts support this clone. Here the CDR3 reads CASSLGSGAQHF. As DNA, the CDR3 is TGTGCCAGCAGCTTAGGTAGTGGGGCCCAGCATTTT. The chain uses TRBV7-9 and TRBJ1-5; D unresolved. With 1 base removed from V and 11 bases from J, the gap between germline ends came to 9 bases. CDR3 length: 12 residues. Germline V gene lookup returns CDR1 SEHNR and CDR2 FQNEAQ (reference sequence).

The V and J genes are TRBV4-1 and TRBJ1-2; 10 bases are a match to TRBD1. CDR3 length equals 16 residues. Germline trimming cut 2 bases from V and 5 bases from J; bases unmatched to any gene: 8. Germline V gives CDR1 MGHRA, CDR2 YSYEKL. CDR3 region: CASSQPRTGGNYGYTF. In DNA form, the CDR3 reads TGCGCCAGCAGCCAACCACGGACAGGGGGTAATTATGGCTACACCTTC.

The V gene is TRBV18, the J gene TRBJ1-1, with 9 bases lining up with TRBD1. This CDR3 has 14 residues. J gave up 7 bases and V 2 bases, and 5 bases lay outside the gene matches. Per germline, CDR1 KGHSH and CDR2 LQKENI. The CDR3 nucleotides are TGTGCCAGCTCACCAACAGGGGGCGGTGATGAAGCTTTCTTT. This codes for CASSPTGGGDEAFF.

This sequence joins TRBV28 and TRBJ1-2; the D is unclear. The CDR3 extends over 14 amino acids. Trimming removed 7 bases at V and 2 bases at J, with 14 bases between. The V gene's germline CDR1 is MDHEN and CDR2 SYDVKM. For the CDR3, the DNA is TGTGCCAGCACCCAAAGTGGGAGGAACTATGGCTACACCTTC. Translation: CASTQSGRNYGYTF.

This sequence joins TRBV7-8 and TRBJ2-7; D is ambiguous. V was shortened by 1 base and J by 3 bases, with 13 bases between the two germline ends. The germline gives CDR1 SGHVS, CDR2 FQNEAQ. The CDR3 totals 15 residues. As DNA, the CDR3 is TGTGCCAGCAGCTTAGGAGCCTCATCGGTCTACGAGCAGTACTTC. Translating it yields CASSLGASSVYEQYF.

There are a few counts of this clone. The chain couples TRBV7-9 to TRBJ1-3; 7 bases line up with TRBD1. Germline-derived CDR1 and CDR2 are SEHNR and FQNEAQ (reference sequence). V gave up 1 base and J gave up 0 bases; unmatched junction bases: 6. The CDR3 sequence is 17 residues long. DNA for the CDR3: TGTGCCAGCAGCTTAGTGGACAGGCCAGACTCTGGAAACACCATATATTTT. Protein product: CASSLVDRPDSGNTIYF.

The J gene is TRBJ2-7, the V gene TRBV28; D might be TRBD1 (6 bases). This CDR3 spans 13 amino acids. The germline gives CDR1 MDHEN, CDR2 SYDVKM. Trimming took off 3 bases at V and 5 bases at J, with 11 bases between the two ends. The CDR3 DNA reads as TGTGCCAGCAGTTTCCTATCAGGGGACGAGCAGTACTTC. This sequence encodes CASSFLSGDEQYF.

This chain uses TRBV7-9 with TRBJ2-7; D perhaps matches TRBD2 (5 bases). Looked up from germline, CDR1 is SEHNR and CDR2 is FQNEAQ (reference sequence). V was pared by 3 bases and J by 1 base, with 7 bases between. The CDR3 runs 13 residues. CDR3 sequence (DNA): TGTGCCAGCAGCTTCCGGGGATCCTACGAGCAGTACTTC. Protein sequence: CASSFRGSYEQYF.

V is TRBV13 and J is TRBJ1-4; D uncertain. V was clipped by 3 bases and J by 6 bases, with 11 bases between them. CDR3 size: 14 residues. Germline V CDR1 and CDR2: PRHDT, FYEKMQ (reference sequence). The CDR3 DNA reads TGTGCCAGCAGCTTGGCCAGTCCTTATGAAAAACTGTTTTTT. This encodes CASSLASPYEKLFF.